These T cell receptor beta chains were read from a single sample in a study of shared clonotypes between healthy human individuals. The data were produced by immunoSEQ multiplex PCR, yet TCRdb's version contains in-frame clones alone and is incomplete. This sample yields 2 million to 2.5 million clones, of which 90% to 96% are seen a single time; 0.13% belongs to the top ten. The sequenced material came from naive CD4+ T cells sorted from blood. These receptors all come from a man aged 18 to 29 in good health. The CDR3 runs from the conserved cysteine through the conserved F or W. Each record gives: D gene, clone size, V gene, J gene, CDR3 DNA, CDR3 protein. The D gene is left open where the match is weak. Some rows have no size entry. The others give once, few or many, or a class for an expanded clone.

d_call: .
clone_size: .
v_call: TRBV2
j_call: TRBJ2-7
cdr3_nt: TGTGCCAGCAGAGGACAGCCCTACGAGCAGTACTTC
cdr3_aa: CASRGQPYEQYF

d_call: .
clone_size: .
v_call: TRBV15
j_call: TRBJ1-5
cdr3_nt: TGTGCCACCAGCAGAGTCGGGGGTTCGGCCCAGCATTTT
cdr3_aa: CATSRVGGSAQHF

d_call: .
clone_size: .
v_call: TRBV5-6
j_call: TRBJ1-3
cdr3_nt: TGTGCCAGCAGCAACACGAAGTTCTCTGGAAACACCATATATTTT
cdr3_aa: CASSNTKFSGNTIYF

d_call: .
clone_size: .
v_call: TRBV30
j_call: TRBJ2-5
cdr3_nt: TGTGCCTGGAGTGTACGGGCCCAAGAGACCCAGTACTTC
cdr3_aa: CAWSVRAQETQYF

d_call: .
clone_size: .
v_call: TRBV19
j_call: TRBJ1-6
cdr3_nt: TGTGCCAGTAGTATATCTCGATCGGAGACCCTCCACTTT
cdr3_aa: CASSISRSETLHF

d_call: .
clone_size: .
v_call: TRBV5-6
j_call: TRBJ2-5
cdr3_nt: TGTGCCAGCAGCGGTATAACAGGGAGAGAGACCCAGTACTTC
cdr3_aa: CASSGITGRETQYF

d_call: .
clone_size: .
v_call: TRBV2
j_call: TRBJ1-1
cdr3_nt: TGTGCCAGCACCCCAGCTTGGGTGAACACTGAAGCTTTCTTT
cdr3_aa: CASTPAWVNTEAFF

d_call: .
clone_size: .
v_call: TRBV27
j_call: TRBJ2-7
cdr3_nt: TGTGCCAGCAGTTTAAGCGGGCAGCTTACTTCCTACGAGCAGTACTTC
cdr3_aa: CASSLSGQLTSYEQYF

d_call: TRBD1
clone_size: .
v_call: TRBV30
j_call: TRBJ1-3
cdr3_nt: TGTGCCTGGGAAACAGGGGGGGGAAACACCATATATTTT
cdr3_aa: CAWETGGGNTIYF

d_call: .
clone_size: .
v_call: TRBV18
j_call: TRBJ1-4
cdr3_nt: TGTGCCAGCTCACCACCGGCCAGGGCACGTAGCGAAAAACTGTTTTTT
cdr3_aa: CASSPPARARSEKLFF

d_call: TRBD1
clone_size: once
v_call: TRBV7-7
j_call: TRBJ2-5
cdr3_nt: TGTGCTAGCAGCGAACAGGGGGCCGGGGAGACCCAGTACTTC
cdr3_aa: CASSEQGAGETQYF

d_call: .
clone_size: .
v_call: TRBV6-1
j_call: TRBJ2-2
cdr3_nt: TGTGCCAGCAGTGCCCACCTTTCCCGGGTCAGAGAGACCGGGGAGCTGTTTTTT
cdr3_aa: CASSAHLSRVRETGELFF

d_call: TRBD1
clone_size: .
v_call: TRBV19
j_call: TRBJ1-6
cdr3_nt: TGTGCCAGTAGGACAGGGTATAATTCACCCCTCCACTTT
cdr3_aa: CASRTGYNSPLHF

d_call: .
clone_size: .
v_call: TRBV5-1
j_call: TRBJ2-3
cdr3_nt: TGCGCCAGCAGCTTGGGTGGGCGCACAGATACGCAGTATTTT
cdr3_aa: CASSLGGRTDTQYF

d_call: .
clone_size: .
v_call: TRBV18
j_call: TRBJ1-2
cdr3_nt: TGTGCCAGCTCACCTGGGGGGTCCTATGGCTACACCTTC
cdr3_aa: CASSPGGSYGYTF

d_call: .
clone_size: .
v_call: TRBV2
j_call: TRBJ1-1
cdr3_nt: TGTGCCAGCAGTCCCTGGAGAGGGGGAGATGAAGCTTTCTTT
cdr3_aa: CASSPWRGGDEAFF

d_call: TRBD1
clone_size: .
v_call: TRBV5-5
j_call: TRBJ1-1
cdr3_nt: TGTGCCAGCAGCCTAGGGACAGTACCTGAAGCTTTCTTT
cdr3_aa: CASSLGTVPEAFF

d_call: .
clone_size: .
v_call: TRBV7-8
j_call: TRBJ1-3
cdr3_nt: TGTGCCAGCATCCCCTTCGGGCGGACTTCTGGAAACACCATATATTTT
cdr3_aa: CASIPFGRTSGNTIYF